The 31 T cell receptor beta chains below come from one sample, sequenced in a study of T cells expressing NK-cell markers. TCRdb reanalyzed the 5' RACE reads and collapses them to one entry per CDR3 protein, without DNA. Recorded for this sample: some 190,000 distinct CDR3 sequences. Sequenced: blood T cells: a sorted CD56 or NKG2C T cell subset, CD4+ or CD8+ T cells, or bulk PBMC T cells (not recorded which). Every receptor here comes from a man aged 18 to 69 in good health.

This chain joins TRBV7-2 and TRBJ2-1. CDR3 length: 11 residues. CDR1 is SGHTA, CDR2 FQGNSA, per germline. The CDR3 here is CASSLNPEQFF.

The genes are TRBV11-2 and TRBJ1-3. CDR1 SGHAT and CDR2 FQNNGV come from the germline V gene. The CDR3 covers 11 residues. The CDR3 spells CASSRGNTIYF.

This rearrangement joins TRBV7-9 to TRBJ2-5; TCRdb's D gene call, TRBD2, goes unchecked for lack of DNA. CDR1 is SEHNR, CDR2 FQNEAQ, per germline (reference sequence). The CDR3 consists of 13 residues. The CDR3 sequence is CASNGLAPETQYF. Together with reference TRBV7-9 and TRBJ2-5, the CDR3 gives the full variable domain: DTGVSQNPRHKITKRGQNVTFRCDPISEHNRLYWYRQTLGQGPEFLTYFQNEAQLEKSRLLSDRFSAERPKGSFSTLEIQRTEQGDSAMYLCASNGLAPETQYFGPGTRLLVL.

The chain combines TRBV20-1 with TRBJ2-1. Germline assignment: CDR1 DFQATT and CDR2 SNEGSKA (reference sequence). This CDR3 has 17 residues. The chain's CDR3 is CSARDRIQVSSYNEQFF.

This chain links TRBV6-6 with TRBJ2-7; there is no DNA to check the TCRdb D call of TRBD1. CDR3 size: 13 residues. Per germline, CDR1 MNHNY and CDR2 SVGAGI (reference sequence). CDR3 region: CASSWGQGYEQYF.

This chain links TRBV6-5 with TRBJ2-5; as DNA is missing, the TRBD2 call by TCRdb cannot be tested. Germline assignment: CDR1 MNHEY and CDR2 SVGAGI. There are 12 residues in the CDR3. CDR3 protein: CASSTTSETQYF.

The V gene is TRBV2, the J gene TRBJ2-7; TCRdb gives TRBD1 as the D gene, but with no DNA this cannot be confirmed. The CDR3 runs 20 residues. Germline V gives CDR1 SNHLY, CDR2 FYNNEI. Here the CDR3 reads CASSAGWDRGKSYFSYEQYF. Looking up the rest from reference TRBV2 and TRBJ2-7 gives the full variable domain: EPEVTQTPSHQVTQMGQEVILRCVPISNHLYFYWYRQILGQKVEFLVSFYNNEISEKSEIFDDQFSVERPDGSNFTLKIRSTKLEDSAMYFCASSAGWDRGKSYFSYEQYFGPGTRLTVT.

The chain combines TRBV10-3 with TRBJ2-3; with no DNA, the TCRdb D assignment of TRBD1 cannot be verified. The CDR3 is 12 residues long. CDR1 is ENHRY and CDR2 is SYGVKD in the germline V gene. Here the CDR3 reads CASGQGTDTQYF.

The chain couples TRBV29-1 to TRBJ1-1; the D call of TRBD1 rests on TCRdb alone, since no DNA is present to check it. This CDR3 is 14 amino acids long. The germline CDR1 and CDR2 sequences are SQVTM and ANQGSEA. The CDR3 spells CSVRLQGKNTEAFF.

The chain combines TRBV30 with TRBJ2-7; absent DNA, TCRdb's TRBD1 call cannot be checked. Germline CDR1 GTSNPN, CDR2 SVGIG (reference sequence). The CDR3 is made up of 14 amino acids. CDR3 loop: CAWRNVNRGHEQYF.

The gene calls are TRBV6-1 and TRBJ2-5; as DNA is missing, the TRBD2 call by TCRdb cannot be tested. CDR1 MNHNS and CDR2 SASEGT come from the germline V gene. This CDR3 contains 14 residues. CDR3 sequence reads: CATAGFSGGEAQYF.

The gene calls are TRBV28 and TRBJ2-7; with no DNA, the TCRdb D assignment of TRBD1 cannot be verified. The germline V gene has CDR1 MDHEN and CDR2 SYDVKM. This CDR3 is built from 14 residues. The CDR3 reads CASSLSGTGYEQYF.

The gene calls are TRBV12-3 or TRBV12-4 and TRBJ1-2; TCRdb indicates TRBD1, and absent DNA this call remains unverified. This CDR3 is 14 amino acids long. The CDR3 reads CASSYREVGYGYTF.

V is TRBV24-1 and J is TRBJ2-1; the TRBD1 assignment by TCRdb is unverifiable without DNA. CDR1 KGHDR and CDR2 SFDVKD come from the germline V gene. The CDR3 is made up of 15 amino acids. The CDR3 protein is CATSDSRVSYNEQFF.

The CDR3 protein is CASSQARIAGADEQYF. V is TRBV7-9 and J is TRBJ2-7; there is no DNA to check the TCRdb D call of TRBD1. Germline values: CDR1 SEHNR, CDR2 FQNEAQ (reference sequence). CDR3 size: 16 residues.

The chain is built from TRBV11-2 and TRBJ2-7; the D call from TCRdb, TRBD2, cannot be confirmed without DNA. The CDR3 loop spans 19 amino acids. Germline V gene sequence: CDR1 SGHAT, CDR2 FQNNGV. The CDR3 spells CASSQPLGSGAPPLYEQYF.

V usage is TRBV5-1 and J usage is TRBJ2-7. The CDR3 runs to 15 residues. Looked up from germline, CDR1 is SGHRS and CDR2 is YFSETQ. CDR3 amino acids: CASSLVYDPTGEQYF. Based on the CDR3 plus reference TRBV5-1 and TRBJ2-7, the full variable domain is KAGVTQTPRYLIKTRGQQVTLSCSPISGHRSVSWYQQTPGQGLQFLFEYFSETQRNKGNFPGRFSGRQFSNSRSEMNVSTLELGDSALYLCASSLVYDPTGEQYFGPGTRLTVT.

J is TRBJ1-2 and V is TRBV7-2; the D call of TRBD1 rests on TCRdb alone, since no DNA is present to check it. The CDR3 loop spans 16 amino acids. Germline V lookup: CDR1 SGHTA, CDR2 FQGNSA. This chain's CDR3 is CASSWGQGARNYGYTF.

The CDR3 spells CASSLMAPGTQETQYF. V and J are TRBV28 and TRBJ2-5; lacking DNA, the TRBD1 call made by TCRdb goes unchecked. Germline V gives CDR1 MDHEN, CDR2 SYDVKM. CDR3 length: 16 amino acids.

The J gene is TRBJ2-3, the V gene TRBV7-9; without DNA, the TCRdb call of TRBD2 cannot be checked. Per germline, CDR1 SEHNR and CDR2 FQNEAQ (reference sequence). This CDR3 is 17 amino acids long. Here the CDR3 reads CASSSLTSGLSTDTQYF.

CDR3 in amino acids: CASELGRGAYNEQFF. The rearrangement joins TRBV7-9 to TRBJ2-1; with no DNA, the TCRdb D assignment of TRBD1 cannot be verified. The CDR3 covers 15 residues. The V gene's germline CDR1 is SEHNR and CDR2 FQNEAQ (reference sequence).

The CDR3 is CASSPHPRGSEETQYF. This rearrangement joins TRBV28 to TRBJ2-5; checking the TCRdb D call of TRBD1 is not possible without DNA. The CDR3 extends over 16 amino acids. Germline values: CDR1 MDHEN, CDR2 SYDVKM.

The V call is TRBV2, the J call TRBJ2-7; TCRdb picks TRBD1, but there is no DNA to check that call. Germline values: CDR1 SNHLY, CDR2 FYNNEI. The CDR3 has 12 amino acids. The CDR3 loop reads CAGAGQRYEQYF.

The chain joins TRBV27 to TRBJ2-3; TCRdb outputs TRBD1, but without DNA this stays unchecked. The CDR3 loop spans 14 amino acids. Germline CDR1 MNHEY, CDR2 SMNVEV (reference sequence). The CDR3 is CASSLLAPADTQYF.

This chain connects TRBV9 to TRBJ2-7; TCRdb reports TRBD1, a call that lacks DNA to check it against. Germline loops: CDR1 SGDLS, CDR2 YYNGEE. The CDR3 is made up of 15 amino acids. This CDR3 reads CASSVGDSLSYEQYF.

V is TRBV7-3 and J is TRBJ2-3. The CDR3 totals 12 residues. CDR1 and CDR2 from the germline V gene are SGHTA and FQGTGA. CDR3: CASSFIADTQYF.

This chain connects TRBV7-8 to TRBJ2-3; TCRdb names TRBD2, which stays unverified in the absence of DNA. Per the germline V gene, CDR1 is SGHVS and CDR2 is FQNEAQ. The CDR3 runs to 15 residues. CDR3 loop: CASSPLAGAKDTQYF.

The chain uses TRBV5-6 and TRBJ2-2; the TCRdb D gene call, TRBD1, has no DNA to confirm it. In germline, CDR1 is SGHDT, CDR2 YYEEEE. This CDR3 spans 15 amino acids. The CDR3 spells CASSSAGGNFGELFF.

This chain's CDR3 is CASSNRESYDEQFF. J is TRBJ2-1 and V is TRBV6-5. Germline V gives CDR1 MNHEY, CDR2 SVGAGI. The CDR3 has 14 amino acids.

The chain combines TRBV15 with TRBJ2-5; lacking DNA, the TRBD1 call made by TCRdb goes unchecked. Germline V gives CDR1 LNHNV, CDR2 YYDKDF (reference sequence). This CDR3 is 15 amino acids long. CDR3: CATSRGWGREETQYF.

The CDR3: CASSLGLSQGTQYF. This chain joins TRBV5-4 and TRBJ2-3; TCRdb names TRBD1, which stays unverified in the absence of DNA. The V gene's germline CDR1 is SGHNT and CDR2 YYREEE (reference sequence). CDR3 length equals 14 residues.